This entry is about one T cell receptor beta chain. Its antigen remains unknown. TCRdb reanalysed the 5' RACE reads using MiXCR and keeps one entry per CDR3 protein. The data show 200,000 or so distinct CDR3 sequences, with 10% to 15% seen just once and about 10% held by the top ten. The entry originates in a study of CD8 T cells in ankylosing spondylitis. Study-wide results and limits: Disease-linked clones were reportedly significantly enriched in matched ankylosing spondylitis synovial fluid.

The germline V gene has CDR1 ENHRY and CDR2 SYGVKD. Trimming left V 2 bases short and J 4 bases short, with 14 bases between. This CDR3 region has 16 residues. The rearrangement joins TRBV10-3 to TRBJ2-2; no firm D call. The receptor was derived from a female donor with ankylosing spondylitis or in good health (not recorded which). Source material: blood, either unsorted or a sorted T cell fraction (not recorded which). The CDR3 DNA sequence: TGTGCCATCAGTGAGGCGACCGGGCTTTTCACCGGGGAGCTGTTTTTT. Amino acid sequence: CAISEATGLFTGELFF.